These 20 T cell receptor beta chains were all obtained from the same sample, sequenced in a study of T cell responses to AZD1222 COVID-19 vaccine. TCRdb keeps only in-frame clones here, not all; method: immunoSEQ multiplex PCR. The table records about 170,000 clones, roughly 90% of them present only once. The material was peripheral blood, obtained on day 0 of AZD1222 vaccination. The receptors originated from an adult in good health.

This clone was counted once. V and J are TRBV6-2 or TRBV6-3 and TRBJ2-4; no clear D gene. The CDR3 is 12 residues long. Trimming stripped 5 bases from V and 9 bases from J, with 11 bases between. Germline V gene lookup returns CDR1 MNHEY and CDR2 SVGEGT. CDR3 DNA sequence: TGTGCCAGCAGTCACCAACGCGGCATTCAGTACTTC. This translates into CASSHQRGIQYF.

The chain carries TRBV3-1 (or the pseudogene TRBV3-2) and TRBJ2-7; 11 bases line up with TRBD1. Per germline, CDR1 LGHDT and CDR2 YNNKEL (reference sequence). This CDR3 has 15 amino acids. V dropped 1 base and J dropped 5; count of bases not matched to a gene: 4. DNA of the CDR3: TGTGCCAGCAGCCAAGGGACAGGGGGCGAAAACGAGCAGTACTTC. It codes for CASSQGTGGENEQYF.

The chain joins TRBV2 to TRBJ2-7, with unresolved D. The CDR3 sequence is 13 residues long. V lost 7 bases and J 3 bases, leaving 13 bases between the germline ends. CDR1 is SNHLY, CDR2 FYNNEI, per germline. CDR3 protein: CASTKLRLYEQYF. In nucleotides, the CDR3 is TGTGCCAGCACTAAACTGAGGCTCTACGAGCAGTACTTC.

The J gene is TRBJ1-1, the V gene TRBV3-1 (or the pseudogene TRBV3-2); possibly TRBD1 for D (6 bases). The germline CDR1 and CDR2 sequences are LGHDT and YNNKEL (reference sequence). V shed 2 bases and J shed 5 bases, with 12 bases lying between them. CDR3 size: 14 residues. CDR3 sequence (DNA): TGTGCCAGCAGCCAACGGGGGCTGGGTACTGAAGCTTTCTTT. Its translation: CASSQRGLGTEAFF.

The rearrangement links TRBV7-2 to TRBJ2-5; D possibly corresponds to TRBD2 (6 bases). The length of the CDR3 is 15 residues. Germline CDR1 is SGHTA and CDR2 is FQGNSA. The germline V and J ends were trimmed by 5 bases and 2 bases, with 15 bases remaining between them. The CDR3 region has the DNA TGTGCCAGCAGCCAAGTTCATAGCGGACAAGAGACCCAGTACTTC. It encodes CASSQVHSGQETQYF. Using reference TRBV7-2 and TRBJ2-5 for the parts outside the CDR3, the full variable domain is GAGVSQSPSNKVTEKGKDVELRCDPISGHTALYWYRQSLGQGLEFLIYFQGNSAPDKSGLPSDRFSAERTGGSVSTLTIQRTQQEDSAVYLCASSQVHSGQETQYFGPGTRLLVL.

This clone was recorded once. The V and J genes are TRBV5-8 and TRBJ2-1; tentative D call: TRBD2 (5 bases). V was shortened by 4 bases and J by 2 bases, with 22 bases between the two germline ends. Germline lookup yields CDR1 SGHTS and CDR2 YDEGEE. This CDR3 is 18 amino acids long. For the CDR3, the DNA is TGTGCCAGCAGCGGCCTCGGGGTGAACAGCTACACCTACAATGAGCAGTTCTTC. As protein: CASSGLGVNSYTYNEQFF.

The chain links TRBV16 to TRBJ2-7; TRBD2 matches at 8 bases. CDR3 length equals 14 residues. CDR1 KGHSY and CDR2 FQNENV come from the germline V gene. With V trimmed by 4 bases and J by 5 bases, 7 bases remained unmatched. The CDR3 is CASSPYGGVHEQYF. The CDR3 coding sequence is TGTGCCAGCAGCCCCTACGGGGGGGTCCACGAGCAGTACTTC.

The chain uses TRBV27 and TRBJ2-2, with TRBD1 identical over 8 bases. The CDR3 covers 15 residues. CDR1 and CDR2 (germline): MNHEY, SMNVEV (reference sequence). Germline trimming cut 6 bases from V and 4 bases from J; bases unmatched to any gene: 7. CDR3 coding DNA: TGTGCCAGCAGAATGGACAGGGTAGTCACCGGGGAGCTGTTTTTT. Amino acids: CASRMDRVVTGELFF.

The chain links TRBV11-2 to TRBJ1-1; the D gene is possibly TRBD1 (5 bases). Between the trimmed V and J ends, which lost 2 bases and 1 base, there was a span of 14 bases. The CDR3 consists of 16 residues. Looked up from germline, CDR1 is SGHAT and CDR2 is FQNNGV. The chain's CDR3 is CASSLKAGRGNTEAFF. As DNA, the CDR3 is TGTGCCAGCAGCTTAAAGGCAGGGAGGGGGAACACTGAAGCTTTCTTT.

The CDR3 bases are TGTGCCAGCAGCCCCACCGGGTCCTCGAACACCGGGGAGCTGTTTTTT. Protein: CASSPTGSSNTGELFF. The J gene is TRBJ2-2, the V gene TRBV3-1 (or the pseudogene TRBV3-2); D unclear. The CDR3 is 16 residues long. Trimming shortened V by 4 bases and J by 0 bases, and 12 bases separated the two germline ends. CDR1 is LGHDT, CDR2 YNNKEL, per germline (reference sequence).

The chain uses TRBV5-1 and TRBJ2-1; D is uncertain. The germline V gene has CDR1 SGHRS and CDR2 YFSETQ. This CDR3 region has 13 residues. Trimming took 0 bases from V and 8 from J, leaving 9 bases between them. DNA for the CDR3: TGCGCCAGCAGCTTGGCCTCCAATCATGAGCAGTTCTTC. Encoded protein: CASSLASNHEQFF.

The V and J genes are TRBV14 and TRBJ2-6; maybe TRBD1 (6 bases). The CDR3 has 15 amino acids. Trimming cost V 4 bases and J 2 bases, with 9 bases left between them. Germline assignment: CDR1 SGHDN and CDR2 FVKESK. The CDR3 protein is CASSLRQAGANVLTF. The CDR3 coding sequence is TGTGCCAGCAGCCTGAGACAGGCTGGGGCCAACGTCCTGACTTTC.

The chain couples TRBV6-5 to TRBJ2-7; D is uncertain. Looked up from germline, CDR1 is MNHEY and CDR2 is SVGAGI. The CDR3 is made up of 13 amino acids. Trimming took off 2 bases at V and 1 base at J, with 6 bases between the two ends. The CDR3 DNA is TGTGCCAGCAGTTACGGAAAATCCTACGAGCAGTACTTC. It yields the protein CASSYGKSYEQYF.

The chain carries TRBV5-6 and TRBJ1-2; 10 positions match TRBD1. V shed 5 bases, J shed 7 bases, and the junction held 14 bases outside the gene matches. This CDR3 is built from 16 residues. Germline V gene data show CDR1 as SGHDT and CDR2 as YYEEEE. In nucleotides, the CDR3 is TGTGCCAGCAGTTCTGCAGCCGACAGGGGGCGTCGTGGCTACACCTTC. Translating gives CASSSAADRGRRGYTF.

The J gene is TRBJ2-2, the V gene TRBV18, with 8 bases that match TRBD2. Unmatched junction bases numbered 2, after V lost 2 bases and J lost 0 bases. The CDR3 has 16 amino acids. CDR1 is KGHSH and CDR2 is LQKENI in the germline V gene. This chain's CDR3 is CASSPVGLANTGELFF. The CDR3 coding sequence is TGTGCCAGCTCACCAGTGGGACTAGCGAACACCGGGGAGCTGTTTTTT.

This chain connects TRBV6-5 to TRBJ1-1; no clear D. The ends were cut back, 7 bases at V and 1 base at J, with 7 bases in the middle. The CDR3 is 12 residues long. CDR1 and CDR2 from the germline V gene are MNHEY and SVGAGI. This CDR3 is CASTNPNTEAFF. The CDR3 DNA reads as TGTGCCAGCACAAACCCGAACACTGAAGCTTTCTTT.

Concerning this clone itself: The identical CDR3 is also encoded by other nucleotide sequences in the sample. The CDR3 loop is CSATGNTEAFF. The CDR3 bases are TGCAGTGCTACGGGGAACACTGAAGCTTTCTTT. This chain connects TRBV20-1 to TRBJ1-1; D not resolved. This CDR3 has 11 residues. Germline V gene sequence: CDR1 DFQATT, CDR2 SNEGSKA (reference sequence). The V and J ends lost 4 bases and 1 base respectively, with 4 bases between them.

The chain couples TRBV6-5 to TRBJ1-1; D is unresolved. Per germline, CDR1 MNHEY and CDR2 SVGAGI. Trimming pared 1 base from V and 0 bases from J, leaving 6 bases between. The CDR3 spans 14 residues. In DNA form, the CDR3 reads TGTGCCAGCAGTTACTTCCAGCTGAACACTGAAGCTTTCTTT. Translated, it gives CASSYFQLNTEAFF.

V and J are TRBV27 and TRBJ2-3, with TRBD2 identical over 7 bases. The ends lost 4 bases at V and 1 base at J; junction bases unmatched: 2. The V gene's germline CDR1 is MNHEY and CDR2 SMNVEV (reference sequence). This CDR3 has 14 amino acids. The CDR3 loop is CASSWGLRTDTQYF. The DNA of the CDR3 is TGTGCCAGCAGTTGGGGACTACGCACAGATACGCAGTATTTT.

This chain uses TRBV6-5 with TRBJ1-2, with TRBD1 matching over 10 bases. With 3 bases clipped from V and 6 bases from J, the junction kept 7 bases outside the gene matches. The CDR3 totals 15 residues. Germline loops: CDR1 MNHEY, CDR2 SVGAGI. The CDR3 spells CASSYQTGGADGYTF. In DNA form, the CDR3 reads TGTGCCAGCAGTTATCAGACAGGGGGCGCGGATGGCTACACCTTC.